Each of the 6 T cell receptor beta chains below was sequenced from the same sample in a study of blood T cell repertoires in COVID-19. Profiling relied on immunoSEQ multiplex PCR, and the TCRdb table lists in-frame clones only, not all of them. The sample records tens of thousands of clones, around 80% being singletons. The specimen was peripheral blood. Receptor source: a human donor in a cohort sampled during active COVID-19.

The chain couples TRBV7-3 to TRBJ2-3; D ambiguous. The V gene's germline CDR1 is SGHTA and CDR2 FQGTGA. The germline V and J ends were trimmed by 1 base and 2 bases, with 10 bases remaining between them. The CDR3 consists of 15 residues. CDR3 in DNA: TGTGCCAGCAGCTTAAGTTTTAGCAACACAGATACGCAGTATTTT. It is translated as CASSLSFSNTDTQYF.

This chain joins TRBV11-3 and TRBJ2-1; 7 bases are a match to TRBD2. This CDR3 has 15 residues. From germline, CDR1 is SGHNT and CDR2 YENEEA. Trimming took 1 base from V and 3 from J; bases not matched to a gene: 3. This chain's CDR3 is CASSLGGRNYNEQFF. CDR3 nucleotides: TGTGCCAGCAGCTTAGGCGGGAGAAACTACAATGAGCAGTTCTTC.

This chain uses TRBV7-6 with TRBJ2-1; 8 bases align to TRBD2. This CDR3 spans 16 amino acids. J gave up 7 bases and V 5 bases, and 13 bases lay outside the gene matches. Looked up from germline, CDR1 is SGHVS and CDR2 is FNYEAQ. The CDR3 loop reads CASSPGGEIGGNEQFF. The CDR3 bases are TGTGCCAGCAGCCCCGGGGGGGAAATCGGAGGGAATGAGCAGTTCTTC.

V gene TRBV11-2 combines with J gene TRBJ2-1; 10 positions match TRBD2. The CDR3 covers 15 residues. Germline CDR1 SGHAT, CDR2 FQNNGV. Trimming cost V 4 bases and J 10 bases; bases outside gene matches: 10. For the CDR3, the DNA is TGTGCCAGCAGCTCCCAAGCGGGAGGGGCTCGAGAGCAGTTCTTC. Translating it yields CASSSQAGGAREQFF.

This chain joins TRBV4-1 and TRBJ1-3; no clear D gene. Germline V lookup: CDR1 MGHRA, CDR2 YSYEKL. Trimming stripped 3 bases from V and 9 bases from J, with 15 bases between. CDR3 length: 14 amino acids. The chain's CDR3 is CASSHPLGAGTIYF. The CDR3 bases are TGCGCCAGCAGCCACCCCCTTGGCGCAGGCACCATATATTTT.

The chain carries TRBV21-1 and TRBJ1-1. TRBV21-1 is a pseudogene segment. The CDR3 sequence is 15 residues long. CDR3 protein: CARLGGCGMNTEAFF. CDR3 nucleotides: TGTGCCAGACTGGGGGGTTGTGGCATGAACACTGAAGCTTTCTTT.